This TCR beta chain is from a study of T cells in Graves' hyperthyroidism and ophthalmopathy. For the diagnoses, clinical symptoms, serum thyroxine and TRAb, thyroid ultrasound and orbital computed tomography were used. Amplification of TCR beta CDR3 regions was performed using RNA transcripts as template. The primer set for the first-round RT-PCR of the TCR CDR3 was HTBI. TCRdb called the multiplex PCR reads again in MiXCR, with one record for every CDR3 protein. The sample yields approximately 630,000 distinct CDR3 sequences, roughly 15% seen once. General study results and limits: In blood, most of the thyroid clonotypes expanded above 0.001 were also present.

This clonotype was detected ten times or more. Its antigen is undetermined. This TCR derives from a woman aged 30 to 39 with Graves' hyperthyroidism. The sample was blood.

This CDR3 reads CASSFRDRGAYEQYF. Here the CDR3 DNA reads TGCGCCAGCAGCTTCCGGGACAGGGGGGCCTACGAGCAGTACTTC. The V gene is TRBV5-1, the J gene TRBJ2-7, with 11 positions matching TRBD1. Germline trimming cut 2 bases from V and 2 bases from J; bases unmatched to any gene: 3. Germline V gene sequence: CDR1 SGHRS, CDR2 YFSETQ. CDR3 size: 15 residues.